This TCR beta chain was found in a study of Ad26.COV2.S vaccination and SARS-CoV-2 variants. Noted treatment: roughly 18 received Ad26.COV2.S at low or high dose, single or two shots; about five received placebo; per-sample allocation not given. Each sample was drawn 63 days after the first injection (of vaccine or placebo). An Ad26 vector carrying the Wuhan-strain SARS-CoV-2 spike served as the vaccine. Produced via immunoSEQ multiplex PCR; TCRdb's table is partial and in-frame only. The top ten clones hold about 1.6% of a sample with 410,000 or so clones, roughly 90% of them seen once. The CDR3 spans 16 residues. Per the germline V gene, CDR1 is SGHDN and CDR2 is FVKESK. V was trimmed by 1 base and J by 4 bases, leaving 16 bases between them.

Sequences were derived from peripheral blood, sampled in a trial of Ad26.COV2.S vaccine versus placebo. V usage is TRBV14 and J usage is TRBJ1-2; D remains ambiguous. This receptor was obtained from a person between 18 and 65 years old who received the Ad26.COV2.S COVID-19 vaccine or a placebo. The CDR3 DNA is TGTGCCAGCAGCCAAGTATCTTCCGGGAGGAGCTATGGCTACACCTTC. Residues: CASSQVSSGRSYGYTF.